These 20 T cell receptor beta chains were all obtained from the same sample, sequenced in a study of T cells in narcolepsy. The assay was immunoSEQ multiplex PCR, and TCRdb's table has in-frame clones only and misses some. The sample carries about 15,000 clones, over 75% recorded once. Sequencing input: memory (CD45RA-) CD4+ T cells from blood. The receptors originated from a human donor in good health.

V and J are TRBV7-9 and TRBJ1-2; D gene uncertain. Germline values: CDR1 SEHNR, CDR2 FQNEAQ (reference sequence). Trimming pared 1 base from V and 5 bases from J, leaving 8 bases between. The CDR3 totals 13 residues. As DNA, the CDR3 is TGTGCCAGCAGCTTAGATCGCCCTTATGGCTACACCTTC. Its translation: CASSLDRPYGYTF.

This sequence joins TRBV7-8 and TRBJ2-1; TRBD2 matches at 15 bases. J gave up 8 bases and V 5 bases, and 4 bases lay outside the gene matches. Germline V lookup: CDR1 SGHVS, CDR2 FQNEAQ. The CDR3 totals 15 residues. The CDR3 nucleotides are TGTGCCAGCAGCAGGACTAGCGGGAGGGCCGATGAGCAGTTCTTC. It codes for CASSRTSGRADEQFF.

The V gene is TRBV7-8, the J gene TRBJ2-7; 7 nucleotides agree with TRBD2. The junction had 8 bases not matched to a gene; V was cut back by 4 bases and J by 2 bases. CDR3 length equals 15 residues. Germline V gene sequence: CDR1 SGHVS, CDR2 FQNEAQ. The CDR3 loop is CASSYGGGGTYEQYF. CDR3 nucleotides: TGTGCCAGCAGCTACGGTGGGGGGGGAACCTACGAGCAGTACTTC. Variable domain in full (rest from reference TRBV7-8 and TRBJ2-7): GAGVSQSPRYKVAKRGQDVALRCDPISGHVSLFWYQQALGQGPEFLTYFQNEAQLDKSGLPSDRFFAERPEGSVSTLKIQRTQQEDSAVYLCASSYGGGGTYEQYFGPGTRLTVT.

This chain uses TRBV19 with TRBJ2-7; 7 bases are a match to TRBD1. Germline trimming cut 5 bases from V and 3 bases from J; bases unmatched to any gene: 16. The length of the CDR3 is 17 residues. CDR1 is LNHDA, CDR2 SQIVND, per germline (reference sequence). The CDR3 sequence: CASSPGQYLLRHYEQYF. The CDR3 DNA is TGTGCCAGTAGTCCGGGACAGTACCTACTAAGACACTACGAGCAGTACTTC.

V is TRBV5-1 and J is TRBJ2-5, with TRBD2 identical over 7 bases. The V and J ends lost 2 bases and 4 bases, in that order; junction bases with no gene match: 14. The CDR3 contains 17 residues. The germline CDR1 and CDR2 sequences are SGHRS and YFSETQ. The CDR3 DNA reads TGCGCCAGCAGCTTAGGCGGCGGGAGCCGAGGAGGAGAGACCCAGTACTTC. It is translated as CASSLGGGSRGGETQYF.

The genes are TRBV6-5 and TRBJ1-2, with a possible D match to TRBD1 (6 bases). The CDR3 contains 14 residues. V was trimmed by 6 bases and J by 7 bases, leaving 18 bases between them. Germline V lookup: CDR1 MNHEY, CDR2 SVGAGI. CDR3 loop: CASRGEGGSGGYTF. The CDR3 DNA reads TGTGCCAGCAGGGGGGAAGGGGGATCAGGTGGCTACACCTTC.

V is TRBV7-6 and J is TRBJ2-3; 12 bases agree with TRBD2. CDR1 and CDR2 (germline): SGHVS, FNYEAQ. Unmatched junction bases numbered 3, after V lost 2 bases and J lost 0 bases. The CDR3 contains 17 residues. The CDR3, as DNA: TGTGCCAGCAGCTTATTCCTAGCGGGAGGGAGCACAGATACGCAGTATTTT. Encoded protein: CASSLFLAGGSTDTQYF.

This clone was picked up a small number of times. V gene TRBV12-2 combines with J gene TRBJ2-2; the DNA was not compared with TRBD2, the D call given in the table. TRBV12-2 is classified as a pseudogene. CDR3 size: 21 residues. DNA of the CDR3: TGTGCAAGTCGCTTTCCGGGGGCTTTCGACCGACTAGCGGGAGCGATCGGGGAGCTGTTTTTT. It encodes CASRFPGAFDRLAGAIGELFF.

The chain employs TRBV7-9 and TRBJ2-7; 10 bases are a match to TRBD1. Unmatched junction bases numbered 7, after V lost 5 bases and J lost 12 bases. CDR3 size: 12 residues. Germline values: CDR1 SEHNR, CDR2 FQNEAQ (reference sequence). The CDR3 DNA sequence: TGTGCCAGCAGCCTAGGGACAGGGGATACGTACTTC. It specifies CASSLGTGDTYF.

V and J are TRBV7-8 and TRBJ2-5, with D possibly being TRBD1 or TRBD2 (5 bases each). The ends were cut back, 8 bases at V and 3 bases at J, with 13 bases in the middle. Germline V CDR1 and CDR2: SGHVS, FQNEAQ. The CDR3 spans 13 residues. The CDR3: CASSQGVKETQYF. The CDR3 DNA sequence: TGTGCCAGCTCCCAGGGAGTTAAAGAGACCCAGTACTTC. Variable domain in full (rest from reference TRBV7-8 and TRBJ2-5): GAGVSQSPRYKVAKRGQDVALRCDPISGHVSLFWYQQALGQGPEFLTYFQNEAQLDKSGLPSDRFFAERPEGSVSTLKIQRTQQEDSAVYLCASSQGVKETQYFGPGTRLLVL.

J is TRBJ1-1 and V is TRBV16, with unresolved D. Germline CDR1 KGHSY, CDR2 FQNENV. Trimming pared 5 bases from V and 2 bases from J, leaving 12 bases between. The CDR3 consists of 14 residues. The CDR3 here is CASSSQTPNTEAFF. CDR3 coding DNA: TGTGCCAGCAGCTCCCAGACACCCAACACTGAAGCTTTCTTT.

The chain's CDR3 is CASSHREMAGPKYNEQFF. CDR3 in DNA: TGTGCCAGCAGCCACCGGGAAATGGCGGGGCCGAAATACAATGAGCAGTTCTTC. This chain uses TRBV6-8 with TRBJ2-1; D is perhaps TRBD2 (6 bases). This CDR3 has 18 residues. Trimming stripped 6 bases from V and 4 bases from J, with 25 bases between. Germline CDR1 is MNHGY and CDR2 is SAAAGT.

V usage is TRBV5-4 and J usage is TRBJ1-1; D may be TRBD1 (6 bases). From germline, CDR1 is SGHNT and CDR2 YYREEE (reference sequence). Trimming stripped 4 bases from V and 1 base from J, with 14 bases between. The CDR3 spans 15 residues. In nucleotides, the CDR3 is TGTGCCAGCAGCGTAGGGGGGGCCTGGAACACTGAAGCTTTCTTT. Protein sequence: CASSVGGAWNTEAFF.

This sequence joins TRBV5-1 and TRBJ1-6; possible D gene TRBD1, 6 bases. Germline V lookup: CDR1 SGHRS, CDR2 YFSETQ. CDR3 length: 16 amino acids. Trimming shortened V by 1 base and J by 7 bases, and 15 bases separated the two germline ends. The CDR3: CASSLRGGGSNSPLHF. For the CDR3, the DNA is TGCGCCAGCAGCTTGAGGGGGGGCGGATCAAATTCACCCCTCCACTTT.

The chain is built from TRBV29-1 and TRBJ1-1; TRBD1 matches at 7 bases. Per germline, CDR1 SQVTM and CDR2 ANQGSEA. The CDR3 covers 15 residues. V was pared by 6 bases and J by 0 bases, with 10 bases of the junction left unmatched. The CDR3 nucleotides are TGCAGCGTCGCGCTAGAGGGACAGATGAACACTGAAGCTTTCTTT. It yields the protein CSVALEGQMNTEAFF.

This sequence joins TRBV5-1 and TRBJ1-4, with a weak D call TRBD1 (6 bases). With 3 bases removed from V and 8 bases from J, the gap between germline ends came to 14 bases. CDR3 length: 14 residues. CDR1 and CDR2 (germline): SGHRS, YFSETQ. CDR3 sequence: CASSSYRAPEKLFF. In DNA, the CDR3 is TGCGCCAGCAGCTCCTACAGGGCTCCGGAAAAACTGTTTTTT.

This clone has only one observation. The rearrangement links TRBV7-2 to TRBJ1-2; 9 bases line up with TRBD1. The CDR3 contains 18 residues. Germline loops: CDR1 SGHTA, CDR2 FQGNSA. J lost 2 bases, V lost 3 bases, and 13 bases had no gene match. CDR3 residues: CASSFSTGGAFPNYGYTF. CDR3 sequence (DNA): TGTGCCAGCAGCTTCTCTACAGGGGGCGCGTTTCCCAACTATGGCTACACCTTC.

The V and J genes are TRBV18 and TRBJ1-4; D may be TRBD1 (5 bases). Germline V gives CDR1 KGHSH, CDR2 LQKENI. Trimming left V 1 base short and J 3 bases short, with 21 bases between. The CDR3 contains 19 residues. The CDR3 here is CASSPLGTSGRRANEKLFF. In DNA, the CDR3 is TGTGCCAGCTCACCACTCGGGACTAGCGGGAGACGGGCTAATGAAAAACTGTTTTTT.

This clone was seen only a few times. The chain joins TRBV10-3 to TRBJ2-3; 8 nucleotides line up with TRBD2. The V segment lost 10 bases and the J segment 4 bases; nucleotides outside the gene matches: 10. Per germline, CDR1 ENHRY and CDR2 SYGVKD. CDR3 length: 14 amino acids. CDR3 sequence reads: CATGGSGWADTQYF. The CDR3 DNA follows: TGTGCCACGGGAGGGAGCGGGTGGGCAGATACGCAGTATTTT.

This clone was observed a single time. The chain uses TRBV7-6 and TRBJ1-1, with unresolved D. V was trimmed by 6 bases and J by 2 bases, leaving 7 bases between them. Per germline, CDR1 SGHVS and CDR2 FNYEAQ. The CDR3 has 12 residues. As DNA, the CDR3 is TGTGCCAGCAGGTTCGGAAACACTGAAGCTTTCTTT. It codes for CASRFGNTEAFF.